The next 17 T cell receptor beta chains were all read from a single sample in a study of blood T cell repertoires in COVID-19. Measured with immunoSEQ multiplex PCR; TCRdb has only the in-frame clones, and not every one. This table holds fewer than 700,000 clones, approximately 91% found once. The sequencing input was peripheral blood. The receptors stem from a woman between 45 and 60 years old with COVID-19, enrolled during active disease.

V usage is TRBV5-1 and J usage is TRBJ1-2; D possibly corresponds to TRBD1 (6 bases). Trimming removed 0 bases at V and 0 bases at J, with 15 bases between. The germline gives CDR1 SGHRS, CDR2 YFSETQ. This CDR3 is 17 amino acids long. In DNA form, the CDR3 reads TGCGCCAGCAGCTTGGAACCCGCAGGGGTCTCTAACTATGGCTACACCTTC. Amino acid sequence: CASSLEPAGVSNYGYTF.

V and J are TRBV7-9 and TRBJ2-2, with D possibly being TRBD1 (6 bases). This CDR3 is built from 14 residues. Germline V lookup: CDR1 SEHNR, CDR2 FQNEAQ (reference sequence). The germline V and J ends were trimmed by 4 bases and 4 bases, with 10 bases remaining between them. The CDR3 nucleotides are TGTGCCAGCAGCTCTCGGGACACCACCGGGGAGCTGTTTTTT. This gives the protein CASSSRDTTGELFF.

J is TRBJ2-2 and V is TRBV5-1; 12 bases map to TRBD2. The CDR3 runs to 16 residues. Germline V gives CDR1 SGHRS, CDR2 YFSETQ. J gave up 3 bases and V 4 bases, and 4 bases lay outside the gene matches. The CDR3 spells CASSLRTSGDTGELFF. CDR3 DNA sequence: TGCGCCAGCAGCCTACGGACTAGCGGGGACACCGGGGAGCTGTTTTTT.

The chain is built from TRBV19 and TRBJ1-2, with TRBD1 matching over 8 bases. The CDR3 extends over 13 amino acids. Looked up from germline, CDR1 is LNHDA and CDR2 is SQIVND (reference sequence). J gave up 8 bases and V 7 bases, and 9 bases lay outside the gene matches. This CDR3 reads CASTALTGDGYTF. Written as DNA, the CDR3 is TGTGCCAGTACCGCCCTGACAGGGGACGGCTACACCTTC.

The chain uses TRBV27 and TRBJ2-2; weak D call: TRBD1 (6 bases). CDR1 is MNHEY and CDR2 is SMNVEV in the germline V gene (reference sequence). With 5 bases removed from V and 5 bases from J, the gap between germline ends came to 21 bases. The CDR3 loop spans 17 amino acids. The CDR3 region has the DNA TGTGCCAGCAGTAACTCTCCGGGACATCAATTTACCGGGGAGCTGTTTTTT. This encodes CASSNSPGHQFTGELFF.

This chain connects TRBV14 to TRBJ1-3, with 9 bases matching TRBD1. With V trimmed by 4 bases and J by 0 bases, 19 bases remained unmatched. In germline, CDR1 is SGHDN, CDR2 FVKESK. The CDR3 is 21 residues long. The CDR3 DNA reads TGTGCCAGCAGCCTTCAACCGGGACAGGGCTCTTTTCGGGGCTCTGGAAACACCATATATTTT. Translation: CASSLQPGQGSFRGSGNTIYF. Filled out from reference TRBV14 and TRBJ1-3, the complete variable domain reads EAGVTQFPSHSVIEKGQTVTLRCDPISGHDNLYWYRRVMGKEIKFLLHFVKESKQDESGMPNNRFLAERTGGTYSTLKVQPAELEDSGVYFCASSLQPGQGSFRGSGNTIYFGEGSWLTVV.

The chain recombines TRBV30 with TRBJ1-5, with 10 bases identical to TRBD1. The CDR3 runs to 14 residues. With V trimmed by 7 bases and J by 5 bases, 8 bases remained unmatched. CDR1 GTSNPN and CDR2 SVGIG come from the germline V gene (reference sequence). In DNA form, the CDR3 reads TGTGCCTCCAGACAGGGGGCCAGTGATCAGCCCCAGCATTTT. Its translation: CASRQGASDQPQHF.

CDR3 nucleotide sequence: TGTGCCACCAACAGGGGGCCTAACTATGGCTACACCTTC. Translated: CATNRGPNYGYTF. This rearrangement joins TRBV24-1 to TRBJ1-2; 9 bases line up with TRBD1. The CDR3 totals 13 residues. The germline gives CDR1 KGHDR, CDR2 SFDVKD. V shed 8 bases and J 0 bases; nucleotides not matched to a gene: 0.

The CDR3 loop is CASSPGTGNYGYTF. Here the CDR3 DNA reads TGTGCCAGCAGCCCGGGGACAGGGAACTATGGCTACACCTTC. The J gene is TRBJ1-2, the V gene TRBV9; 9 bases match TRBD1. Germline CDR1 SGDLS, CDR2 YYNGEE. The CDR3 runs to 14 residues. V lost 4 bases, J lost 2 bases, and 3 bases stayed unmatched.

This clone appeared a single time. The V call is TRBV28, the J call TRBJ2-1, with 12 bases that match TRBD1. This CDR3 comprises 14 residues. The V gene end was trimmed by 3 bases and the J gene end by 12 bases; junction bases not matched to a gene: 6. Germline lookup yields CDR1 MDHEN and CDR2 SYDVKM. DNA for the CDR3: TGTGCCAGCAGTTTTGGGACAGGGGGCTTACGGCAGTTCTTC. Translation gives CASSFGTGGLRQFF.

V is TRBV15 and J is TRBJ1-1; D perhaps matches TRBD1 (5 bases). The V and J ends lost 10 bases and 6 bases respectively, with 12 bases between them. The CDR3 contains 11 residues. Germline values: CDR1 LNHNV, CDR2 YYDKDF (reference sequence). The CDR3 nucleotides read TGTGCCATAGGGTCGGGGGCTGAAGCTTTCTTT. Encoded protein: CAIGSGAEAFF.

This chain uses TRBV28 with TRBJ2-5, with 9 positions matching TRBD1. The CDR3 has 18 residues. With V trimmed by 4 bases and J by 0 bases, 12 bases remained unmatched. In germline, CDR1 is MDHEN, CDR2 SYDVKM. The CDR3 coding sequence is TGTGCCAGCAGTTCACCCGACAGGGGGAGTGCCTACCAAGAGACCCAGTACTTC. Amino acid sequence: CASSSPDRGSAYQETQYF. Variable domain in full (rest from reference TRBV28 and TRBJ2-5): DVKVTQSSRYLVKRTGEKVFLECVQDMDHENMFWYRQDPGLGLRLIYFSYDVKMKEKGDIPEGYSVSREKKERFSLILESASTNQTSMYLCASSSPDRGSAYQETQYFGPGTRLLVL.

The count of this clone is one. V gene TRBV25-1 combines with J gene TRBJ1-2; the D gene is possibly TRBD1 (5 bases). V was clipped by 1 base and J by 9 bases, with 18 bases between them. CDR3 size: 15 residues. Germline lookup yields CDR1 MGHDK and CDR2 SYGVNS. The CDR3 is CASSESGGSFSRYTF. CDR3 DNA sequence: TGTGCCAGCAGTGAATCGGGGGGGAGTTTCTCCCGCTACACCTTC.

This clone came up a few times. V gene TRBV19 combines with J gene TRBJ2-7; tentative D call: TRBD1 (6 bases). CDR3 length: 13 residues. Germline lookup yields CDR1 LNHDA and CDR2 SQIVND (reference sequence). V lost 10 bases, J lost 0 bases, and 13 bases lay in between. Written as DNA, the CDR3 is TGTGCCACACGGGGACACCGCTCCTACGAGCAGTACTTC. Protein: CATRGHRSYEQYF.

The chain links TRBV7-9 to TRBJ2-7, with 8 bases fitting TRBD2. Unmatched junction bases numbered 4, after V lost 2 bases and J lost 1 base. The germline V gene has CDR1 SEHNR and CDR2 FQNEAQ (reference sequence). CDR3 length equals 15 residues. The CDR3 nucleotides read TGTGCCAGCAGCTTACCTAGCGGGCTTTCCTACGAGCAGTACTTC. It yields the protein CASSLPSGLSYEQYF.

The chain carries TRBV13 and TRBJ1-2; 8 bases agree with TRBD1. Germline values: CDR1 PRHDT, CDR2 FYEKMQ (reference sequence). V lost 6 bases, J lost 4 bases, and 7 bases stayed unmatched. CDR3 length: 14 residues. Here the CDR3 DNA reads TGTGCCAGCAGTCACCAACAGGGGGTCTATGGCTACACCTTC. Protein sequence: CASSHQQGVYGYTF.

The V and J genes are TRBV9 and TRBJ1-2, with TRBD1 as a possible D gene (5 bases). Germline V CDR1 and CDR2: SGDLS, YYNGEE. V lost 0 bases to trimming and J lost 6 bases, with 9 bases between them. The CDR3 has 13 amino acids. In nucleotides, the CDR3 is TGTGCCAGCAGCGTAGTGGAGGGGAATGGCTACACCTTC. Translating it yields CASSVVEGNGYTF.